This entry concerns a single T cell receptor (beta chain). It has no known antigen specificity. No much larger clone exists at a distance of one base, and base qualities are not known. The data belong to a study of blood T cell repertoires in COVID-19 (dated by TCRdb to about 2020). About the investigation overall: Samples from collaborators originated in the United States, Italy and Spain and spanned both the acute and convalescent phases of COVID-19. The material from the prospective study consisted of cDNA or gDNA derived from T cells, B-cell-depleted T cells, or PBMCs. Subjects who had been exposed to COVID-19, were actively infected with it, or had recovered from it provided the deeply sampled blood TCRbeta repertoires that made up the dataset. The repertoires were released in a freely available public database intended as a resource for research on the immune response to SARS-CoV-2. Samples were obtained from the ongoing ImmuneRACE study (first 160 participants) and from approximately 1,200 subjects provided by 6 global collaborators. Nearly every sample came with metadata listing a de-identified subject ID, COVID-19 status, age in years and sex. Where available, HLA class I and class II types were obtained from metadata supplied by the sample provider rather than from assay-based typing.

TCRbeta CDR3 regions were amplified from genomic DNA by means of the immunoSEQ Assay, a bias-controlled multiplex PCR. The original methods were these. The number of nucleated cells in each sample was estimated by amplification of reference gene primers within the assay. To quantify the absolute abundance of each unique TCRbeta CDR3 rearrangement, sequence reads were collapsed and filtered. For each sample, productive Simpson clonality was calculated as the square root of Simpson's diversity index over productive rearrangements. Entries here come from immuneACCESS through TCRdb and include only in-frame sequences with V and J called. Some clones fail to appear in such tables; in the studies checked, an unresolved V gene covers under half of the shortfall, and the cause of the remainder is unknown. V and J calls and clone size are given by that table; D and trimming were obtained from the DNA. Within this sample are about 130,000 clones, with around 83% of them counted one time only. The top ten clones comprise approximately 8.7% of the sample.

The collaborating institutions used their own protocols to collect whole blood in K2EDTA tubes. For TCRbeta analysis, collaborators shipped samples in one of three forms: frozen whole blood, isolated PBMCs, or DNA extracted from either of those sample types. Including cysteine and phenylalanine, the CDR3 has 15 amino acids. The entry retains the CDR3 DNA only, 45 bases that are in frame from base 1. As encoded in the germline V gene, CDR1 is SGHTA while CDR2 is FQGNSA. V is shortened by 2 bases, J by 7 bases, and the region joining them spans 14 bases. What the study reported, not specific to this receptor: The quantity of clinical and demographic metadata differed by source and by participant and was supplied without curation.

The chain joins TRBV7-2 to TRBJ1-4; TRBD1 might be the D gene, on 5 matching bases. Sequenced input: peripheral blood. The clonotype was recovered from a man in his forties with active or convalescent COVID-19. The CDR3 loop reads CASSLRAGQREKLFF. Read as DNA, the sequence is TGTGCCAGCAGCTTACGGGCAGGGCAGCGTGAAAAACTGTTTTTT. The CDR3, completed at both ends by the reference TRBV7-2 and TRBJ1-4 genes, gives the full variable domain GAGVSQSPSNKVTEKGKDVELRCDPISGHTALYWYRQSLGQGLEFLIYFQGNSAPDKSGLPSDRFSAERTGGSVSTLTIQRTQQEDSAVYLCASSLRAGQREKLFFGSGTQLSVL.